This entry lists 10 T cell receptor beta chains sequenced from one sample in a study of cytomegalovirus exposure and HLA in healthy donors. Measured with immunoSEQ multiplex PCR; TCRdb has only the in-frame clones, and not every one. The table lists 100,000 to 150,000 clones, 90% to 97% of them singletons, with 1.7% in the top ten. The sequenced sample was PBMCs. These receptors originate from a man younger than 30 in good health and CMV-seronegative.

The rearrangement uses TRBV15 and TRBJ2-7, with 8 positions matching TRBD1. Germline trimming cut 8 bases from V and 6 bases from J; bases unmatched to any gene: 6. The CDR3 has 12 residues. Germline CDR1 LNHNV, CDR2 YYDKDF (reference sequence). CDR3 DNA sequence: TGTGCCACCGGCCCCGACAGGGGCGAGCAGTACTTC. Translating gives CATGPDRGEQYF.

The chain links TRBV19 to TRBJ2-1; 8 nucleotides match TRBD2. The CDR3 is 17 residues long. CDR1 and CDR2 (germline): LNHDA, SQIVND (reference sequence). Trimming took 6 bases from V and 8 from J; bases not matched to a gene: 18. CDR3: CASRYGRSGSRRDEQFF. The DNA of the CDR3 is TGTGCCAGTAGATACGGTAGGAGCGGGAGTCGGCGGGATGAGCAGTTCTTC.

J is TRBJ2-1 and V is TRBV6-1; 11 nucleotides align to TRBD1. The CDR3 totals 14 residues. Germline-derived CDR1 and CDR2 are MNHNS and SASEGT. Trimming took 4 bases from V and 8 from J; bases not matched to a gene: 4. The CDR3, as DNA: TGTGCCAGCAGTGTCGGACAGGGGGCGGATGAGCAGTTCTTC. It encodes CASSVGQGADEQFF.

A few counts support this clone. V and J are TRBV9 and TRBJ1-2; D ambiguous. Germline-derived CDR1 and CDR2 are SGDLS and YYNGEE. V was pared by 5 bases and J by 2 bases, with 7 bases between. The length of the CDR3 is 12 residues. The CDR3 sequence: CASSDTNYGYTF. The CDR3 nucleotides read TGTGCCAGCAGTGACACCAACTATGGCTACACCTTC.

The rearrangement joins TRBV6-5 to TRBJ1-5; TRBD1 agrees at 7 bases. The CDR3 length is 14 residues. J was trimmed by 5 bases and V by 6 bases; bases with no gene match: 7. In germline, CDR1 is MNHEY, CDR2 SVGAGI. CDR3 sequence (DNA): TGTGCCAGCAGCCCCAGGGGGGAAGATCAGCCCCAGCATTTT. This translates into CASSPRGEDQPQHF.

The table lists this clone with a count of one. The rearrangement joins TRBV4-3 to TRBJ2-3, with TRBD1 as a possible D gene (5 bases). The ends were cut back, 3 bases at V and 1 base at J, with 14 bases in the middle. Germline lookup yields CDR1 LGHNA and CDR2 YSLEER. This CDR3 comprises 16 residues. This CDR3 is CASSQYRFLGTDTQYF. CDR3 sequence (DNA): TGCGCCAGCAGCCAGTACAGGTTTCTAGGCACAGATACGCAGTATTTT.

CDR3 nucleotides: TGCGCCAGCAGCTTCGGGACAGGGCAGATATCCTACGAGCAGTACTTC. Translating it yields CASSFGTGQISYEQYF. J is TRBJ2-7 and V is TRBV5-1, with 9 bases fitting TRBD1. The CDR3 contains 16 residues. V shed 2 bases, J shed 1 base, and the junction held 7 bases outside the gene matches. Germline V gives CDR1 SGHRS, CDR2 YFSETQ.

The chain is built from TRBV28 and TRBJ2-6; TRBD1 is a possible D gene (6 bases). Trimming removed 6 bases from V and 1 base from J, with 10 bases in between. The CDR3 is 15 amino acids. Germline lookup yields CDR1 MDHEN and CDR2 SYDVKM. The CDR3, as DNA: TGTGCCAGCAGCCTCACAGGGTCTGGGGCCAACGTCCTGACTTTC. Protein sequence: CASSLTGSGANVLTF.

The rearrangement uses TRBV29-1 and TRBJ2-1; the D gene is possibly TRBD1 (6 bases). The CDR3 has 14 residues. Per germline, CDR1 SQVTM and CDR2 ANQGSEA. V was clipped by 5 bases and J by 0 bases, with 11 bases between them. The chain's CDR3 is CSVLQGSSYNEQFF. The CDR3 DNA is TGCAGCGTTCTCCAGGGGAGCTCCTACAATGAGCAGTTCTTC.

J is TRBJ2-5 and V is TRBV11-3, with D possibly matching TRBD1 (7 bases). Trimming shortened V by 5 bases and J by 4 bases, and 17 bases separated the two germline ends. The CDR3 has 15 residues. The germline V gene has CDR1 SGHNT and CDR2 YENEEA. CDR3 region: CASSLGVQGGETQYF. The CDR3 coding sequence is TGTGCCAGCAGCCTAGGGGTCCAGGGGGGAGAGACCCAGTACTTC.